This TCR beta chain was sequenced in a study of blood T cell repertoires in COVID-19. Study-wide background: Acute and convalescent COVID-19 samples came from the United States, Italy and Spain.

From germline, CDR1 is SGHAT and CDR2 FQNNGV. V lost 5 bases to trimming and J lost 5 bases, with 19 bases between them. The CDR3 totals 15 residues. Data came from immunoSEQ multiplex PCR; TCRdb stores just in-frame clones and leaves some out. The table includes around 230,000 clones, approximately 80% detected once. Donors in Cohort 3 who had recovered were those with two negative PCRs, healthcare professional clearance, or resolution of their symptoms. Sequencing used PBMCs or T cells enriched from blood (not recorded which). This TCR derives from a man aged 35 to 55 who had recovered from COVID-19. V usage is TRBV11-2 and J usage is TRBJ2-7, with D possibly TRBD2 on 6 matching bases. CDR3 nucleotide sequence: TGTGCCAGCAGCCCCTTGCGGGGCGGTGGCCACGAGCAGTACTTC. This encodes CASSPLRGGGHEQYF.